This TCR beta chain was sequenced in a study of identical twins. This CDR3 has 13 residues. The germline V and J ends were trimmed by 7 bases and 6 bases, with 15 bases remaining between them. Per germline, CDR1 MNHEY and CDR2 SMNVEV (reference sequence). Of note for this clonotype: What it recognizes is unknown.

Healthy Caucasian individuals made up all the donors. General study results and limits: Fewer insertions were carried by abundant cord blood beta clonotypes, but none was seen in memory repertoires. Weaker excess twin sharing was observed in beta out-of-frame sequences.

TCRdb re-analysed the 5' RACE reads in MiXCR, keeping a single row per CDR3 protein. The table lists 310,000 or so distinct CDR3 sequences, roughly 10% of them singletons. These data were also reused for a study on yellow fever vaccine responses in identical twins.

The TCR was taken from a woman aged 18-29 years in good health. The sample taken for sequencing was CD8+ T cells sorted from blood. The genes are TRBV27 and TRBJ1-2; a possible D gene is TRBD1 (6 bases). CDR3 loop: CASTDSPIHGYTF. The CDR3 bases are TGTGCCAGCACGGACAGTCCGATCCATGGCTACACCTTC.